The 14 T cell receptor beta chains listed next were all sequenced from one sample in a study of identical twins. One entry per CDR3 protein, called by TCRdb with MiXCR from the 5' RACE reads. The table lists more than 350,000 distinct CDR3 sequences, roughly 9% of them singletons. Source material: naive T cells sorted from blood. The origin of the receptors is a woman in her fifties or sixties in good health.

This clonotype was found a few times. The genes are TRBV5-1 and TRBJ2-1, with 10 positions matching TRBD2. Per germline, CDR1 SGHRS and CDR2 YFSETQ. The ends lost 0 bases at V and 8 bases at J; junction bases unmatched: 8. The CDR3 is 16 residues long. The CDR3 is CASSLEAGTSADEQFF. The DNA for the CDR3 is TGCGCCAGCAGCTTGGAGGCAGGGACTAGCGCGGATGAGCAGTTCTTC.

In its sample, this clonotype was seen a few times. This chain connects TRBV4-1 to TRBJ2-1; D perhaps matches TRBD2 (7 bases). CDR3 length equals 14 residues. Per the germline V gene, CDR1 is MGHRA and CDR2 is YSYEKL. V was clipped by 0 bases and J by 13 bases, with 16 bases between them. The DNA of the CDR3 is TGCGCCAGCAGCCAAGATGGGGGCGGGAGAGCCCAGTTCTTC. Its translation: CASSQDGGGRAQFF.

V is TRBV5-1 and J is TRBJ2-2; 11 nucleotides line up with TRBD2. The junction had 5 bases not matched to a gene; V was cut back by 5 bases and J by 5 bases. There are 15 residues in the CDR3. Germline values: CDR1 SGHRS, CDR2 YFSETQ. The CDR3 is CASSRLAGRTGELFF. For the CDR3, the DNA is TGCGCCAGCAGTCGACTAGCGGGACGAACCGGGGAGCTGTTTTTT. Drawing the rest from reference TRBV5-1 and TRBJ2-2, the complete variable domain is KAGVTQTPRYLIKTRGQQVTLSCSPISGHRSVSWYQQTPGQGLQFLFEYFSETQRNKGNFPGRFSGRQFSNSRSEMNVSTLELGDSALYLCASSRLAGRTGELFFGEGSRLTVL.

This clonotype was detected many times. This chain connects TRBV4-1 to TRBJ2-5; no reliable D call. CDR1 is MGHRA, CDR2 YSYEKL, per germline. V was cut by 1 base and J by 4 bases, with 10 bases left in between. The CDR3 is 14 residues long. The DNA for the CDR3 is TGCGCCAGCAGCCAAGTCCCTCTAGGAGAGACCCAGTACTTC. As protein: CASSQVPLGETQYF.

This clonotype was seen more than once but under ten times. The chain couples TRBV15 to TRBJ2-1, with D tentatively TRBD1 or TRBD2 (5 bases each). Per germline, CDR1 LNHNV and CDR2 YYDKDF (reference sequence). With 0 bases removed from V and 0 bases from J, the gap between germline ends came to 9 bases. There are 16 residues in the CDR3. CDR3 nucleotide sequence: TGTGCCACCAGCAGAGAAGGGGACGCCTCCTACAATGAGCAGTTCTTC. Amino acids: CATSREGDASYNEQFF.

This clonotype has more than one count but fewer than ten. The CDR3 reads CASSRDIGEKLFF. The CDR3 DNA follows: TGTGCCAGCTCACGGGACATAGGGGAAAAACTGTTTTTT. The chain recombines TRBV18 with TRBJ1-4, with D perhaps matching TRBD1 (6 bases). Germline CDR1 reads KGHSH; CDR2 reads LQKENI. Trimming removed 4 bases at V and 8 bases at J, with 11 bases between. CDR3 length: 13 amino acids.

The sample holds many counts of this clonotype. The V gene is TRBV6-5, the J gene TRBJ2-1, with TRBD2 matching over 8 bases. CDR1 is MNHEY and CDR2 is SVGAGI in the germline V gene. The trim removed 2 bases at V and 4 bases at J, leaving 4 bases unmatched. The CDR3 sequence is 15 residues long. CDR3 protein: CASSYVSSGYNEQFF. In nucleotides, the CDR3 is TGTGCCAGCAGTTACGTATCTAGCGGGTACAATGAGCAGTTCTTC.

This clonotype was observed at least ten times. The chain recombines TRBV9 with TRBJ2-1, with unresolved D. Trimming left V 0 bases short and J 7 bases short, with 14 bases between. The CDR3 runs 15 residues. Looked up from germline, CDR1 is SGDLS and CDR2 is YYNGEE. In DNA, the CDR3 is TGTGCCAGCAGCGTAGAATTAAGAATCGGAAATGAGCAGTTCTTC. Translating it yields CASSVELRIGNEQFF.

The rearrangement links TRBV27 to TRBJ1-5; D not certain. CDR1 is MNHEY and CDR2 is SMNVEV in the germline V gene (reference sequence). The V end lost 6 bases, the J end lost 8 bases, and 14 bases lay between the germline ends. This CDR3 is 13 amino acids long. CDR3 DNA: TGTGCCAGCAGACGGAGATTAGTGGAGCCCCAGCATTTT. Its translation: CASRRRLVEPQHF.

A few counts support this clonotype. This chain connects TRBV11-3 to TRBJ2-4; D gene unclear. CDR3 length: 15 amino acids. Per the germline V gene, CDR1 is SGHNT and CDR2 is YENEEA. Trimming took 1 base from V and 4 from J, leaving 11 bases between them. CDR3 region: CASSLGVALKNIQYF. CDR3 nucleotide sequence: TGTGCCAGCAGCTTAGGGGTAGCCCTGAAAAACATTCAGTACTTC.

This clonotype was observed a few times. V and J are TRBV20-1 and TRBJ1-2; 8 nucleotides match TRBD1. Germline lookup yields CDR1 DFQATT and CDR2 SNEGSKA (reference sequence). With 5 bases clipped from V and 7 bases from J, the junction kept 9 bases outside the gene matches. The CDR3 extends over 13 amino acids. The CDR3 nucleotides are TGCAGTGCTCGACCGACAGGGGTGGGTGGCTACACCTTC. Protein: CSARPTGVGGYTF.

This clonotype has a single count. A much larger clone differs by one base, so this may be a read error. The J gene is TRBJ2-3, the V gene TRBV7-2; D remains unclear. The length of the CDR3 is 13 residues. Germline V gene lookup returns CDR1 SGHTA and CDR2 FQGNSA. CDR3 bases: TGTGCCAGCTGCTTTGACAGCACAGATACGCAGTATTTT. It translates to CASCFDSTDTQYF.

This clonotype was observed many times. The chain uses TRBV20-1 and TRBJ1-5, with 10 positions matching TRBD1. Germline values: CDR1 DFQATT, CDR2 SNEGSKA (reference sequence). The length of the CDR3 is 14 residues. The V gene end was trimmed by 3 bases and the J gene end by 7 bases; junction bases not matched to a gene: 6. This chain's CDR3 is CSARGGTGDQPQHF. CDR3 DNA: TGCAGTGCTAGGGGAGGGACAGGGGACCAGCCCCAGCATTTT.

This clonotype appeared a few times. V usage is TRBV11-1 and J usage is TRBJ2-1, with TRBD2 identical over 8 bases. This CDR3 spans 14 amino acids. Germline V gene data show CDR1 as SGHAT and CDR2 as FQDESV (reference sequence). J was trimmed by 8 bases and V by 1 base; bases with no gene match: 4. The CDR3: CASSLDSGVDEQFF. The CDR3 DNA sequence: TGTGCCAGCAGCTTAGATAGCGGGGTTGATGAGCAGTTCTTC.